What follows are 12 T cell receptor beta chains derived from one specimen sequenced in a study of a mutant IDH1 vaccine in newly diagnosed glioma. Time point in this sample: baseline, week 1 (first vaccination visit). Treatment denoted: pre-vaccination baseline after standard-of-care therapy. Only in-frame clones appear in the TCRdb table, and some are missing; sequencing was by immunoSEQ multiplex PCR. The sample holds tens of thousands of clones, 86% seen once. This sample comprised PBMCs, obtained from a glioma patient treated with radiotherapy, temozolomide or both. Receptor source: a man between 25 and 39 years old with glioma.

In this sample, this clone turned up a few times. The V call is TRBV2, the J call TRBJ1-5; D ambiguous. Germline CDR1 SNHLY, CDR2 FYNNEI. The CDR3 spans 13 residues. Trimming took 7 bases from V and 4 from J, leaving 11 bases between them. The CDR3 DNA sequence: TGTGCCAGCAAGAGGGAGGGTAATCAGCCCCAGCATTTT. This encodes CASKREGNQPQHF.

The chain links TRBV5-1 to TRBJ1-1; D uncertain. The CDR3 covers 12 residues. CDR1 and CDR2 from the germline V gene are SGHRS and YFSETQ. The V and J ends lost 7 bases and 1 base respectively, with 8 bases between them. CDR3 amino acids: CASGRQNTEAFF. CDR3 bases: TGCGCCAGCGGCCGACAGAACACTGAAGCTTTCTTT.

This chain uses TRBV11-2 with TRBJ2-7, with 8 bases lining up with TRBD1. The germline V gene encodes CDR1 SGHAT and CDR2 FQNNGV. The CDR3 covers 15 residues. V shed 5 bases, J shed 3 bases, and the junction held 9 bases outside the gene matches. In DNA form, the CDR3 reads TGTGCCAGCAGCCTTCGCGACAGGGGAAACTACGAGCAGTACTTC. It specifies CASSLRDRGNYEQYF.

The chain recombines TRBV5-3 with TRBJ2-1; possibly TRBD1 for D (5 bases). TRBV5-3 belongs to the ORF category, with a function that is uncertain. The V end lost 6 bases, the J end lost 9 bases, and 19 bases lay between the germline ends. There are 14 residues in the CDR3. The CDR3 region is CARTPGRALGEQFF. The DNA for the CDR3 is TGTGCCAGAACCCCGGGCAGGGCCTTGGGTGAGCAGTTCTTC.

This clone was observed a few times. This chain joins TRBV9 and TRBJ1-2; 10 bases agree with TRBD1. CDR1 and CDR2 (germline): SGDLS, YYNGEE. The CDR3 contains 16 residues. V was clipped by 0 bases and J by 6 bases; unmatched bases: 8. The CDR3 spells CASSVATSDRGHGYTF. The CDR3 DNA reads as TGTGCCAGCAGCGTAGCTACGAGTGACAGGGGGCATGGCTACACCTTC.

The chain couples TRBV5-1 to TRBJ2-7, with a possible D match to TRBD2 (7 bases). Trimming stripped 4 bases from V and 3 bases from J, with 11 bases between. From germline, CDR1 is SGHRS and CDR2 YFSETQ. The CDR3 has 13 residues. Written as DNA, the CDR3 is TGCGCCAGCAGCCCAGGGGAGGGCTACGAGCAGTACTTC. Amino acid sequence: CASSPGEGYEQYF.

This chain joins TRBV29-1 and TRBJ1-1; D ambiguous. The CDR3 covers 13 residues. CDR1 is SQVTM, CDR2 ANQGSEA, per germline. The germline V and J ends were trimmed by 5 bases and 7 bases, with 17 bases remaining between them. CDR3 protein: CSVNPIDIREAFF. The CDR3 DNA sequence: TGCAGCGTTAACCCGATAGACATACGTGAAGCTTTCTTT.

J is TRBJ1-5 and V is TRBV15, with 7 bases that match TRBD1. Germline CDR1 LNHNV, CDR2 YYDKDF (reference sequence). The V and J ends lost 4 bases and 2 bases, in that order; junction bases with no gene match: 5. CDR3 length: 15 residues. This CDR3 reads CATSTRGDGNQPQHF. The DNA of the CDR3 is TGTGCCACCAGCACCAGGGGGGATGGCAATCAGCCCCAGCATTTT. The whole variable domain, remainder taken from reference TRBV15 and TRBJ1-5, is DAMVIQNPRYQVTQFGKPVTLSCSQTLNHNVMYWYQQKSSQAPKLLFHYYDKDFNNEADTPDNFQSRRPNTSFCFLDIRSPGLGDTAMYLCATSTRGDGNQPQHFGDGTRLSIL.

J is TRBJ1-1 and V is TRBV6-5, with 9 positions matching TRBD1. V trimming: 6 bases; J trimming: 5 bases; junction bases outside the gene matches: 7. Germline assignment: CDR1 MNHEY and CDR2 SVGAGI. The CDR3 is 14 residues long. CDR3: CASSTRDRETEAFF. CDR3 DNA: TGTGCCAGCAGCACGAGGGACAGGGAAACTGAAGCTTTCTTT.

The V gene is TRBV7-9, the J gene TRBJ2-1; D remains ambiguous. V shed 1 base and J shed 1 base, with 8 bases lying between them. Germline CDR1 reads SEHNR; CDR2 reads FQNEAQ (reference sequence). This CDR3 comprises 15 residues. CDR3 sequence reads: CASSLDGGSYNEQFF. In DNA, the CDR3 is TGTGCCAGCAGCTTAGACGGTGGTTCCTACAATGAGCAGTTCTTC.

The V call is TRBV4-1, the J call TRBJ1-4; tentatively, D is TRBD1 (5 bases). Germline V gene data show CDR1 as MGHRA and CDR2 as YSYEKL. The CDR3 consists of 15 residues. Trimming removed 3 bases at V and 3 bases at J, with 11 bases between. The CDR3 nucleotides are TGCGCCAGCAGCCATACGACAGCGCCTAATGAAAAACTGTTTTTT. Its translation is CASSHTTAPNEKLFF.

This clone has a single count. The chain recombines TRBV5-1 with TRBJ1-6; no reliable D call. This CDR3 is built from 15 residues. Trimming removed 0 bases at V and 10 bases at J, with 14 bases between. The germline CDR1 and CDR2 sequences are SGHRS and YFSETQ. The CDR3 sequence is CASSLVGQNLSPLHF. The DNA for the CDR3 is TGCGCCAGCAGCTTGGTAGGTCAAAACCTCTCACCCCTCCACTTT.